Below, one TCR beta chain is given with its context. Its antigen specificity is not known. Base qualities were left out, and no much larger clone turns up one base away. In Seattle, one collaborating source enrolled patients while the infection was active and tracked those patients longitudinally over the course of disease. Each collaborating institution followed its own protocols to collect whole blood in K2EDTA tubes. Collaborator samples were shipped for TCRbeta analysis as frozen whole blood, isolated PBMCs, or DNA extracted from either sample type. TCRbeta CDR3 regions were amplified from genomic DNA by means of the immunoSEQ Assay, a bias-controlled multiplex PCR. The authors' pipeline ran thus. The number of nucleated cells in each sample was estimated from the amplification of reference gene primers within the assay. To quantify the absolute abundance of each unique TCRbeta CDR3 rearrangement, sequence reads were collapsed and filtered. Productive Simpson clonality was computed per sample as the square root of Simpson's diversity index over productive rearrangements. The immuneACCESS repertoire file appears here via TCRdb, limited to in-frame rearrangements. These files lack a portion of the clones; in checked studies, under half of the deficit traces to unresolved V genes, and the cause of the others is not known. V, J and clone size are those of that table, while D and trimming were read from the DNA. This sample is represented by 150,000 to 200,000 clones; around four fifths of them were singletons. Clones ranked in the top ten supply roughly 15% of the sample.

This sample is drawn from a study of blood T cell repertoires in COVID-19 (dated by TCRdb to 2018 to 2020). Regarding the research as a whole: The collaborator samples originated in the United States, Italy and Spain and spanned the acute and convalescent phases of COVID-19. The samples were drawn from two sources: the first 160 participants of the ongoing ImmuneRACE study, and over 950 subjects contributed by 6 global collaborators. The prospective study material was composed of cDNA or gDNA derived from T cells, B-cell-depleted T cells, or PBMCs. Where HLA class I and class II types were available, the types were taken from metadata supplied by the sample provider, not from assay-based typing. Sample metadata almost always included a de-identified subject ID, COVID-19 status, age in years and sex. The repertoires were released in a freely available public database meant as a resource for research on the immune response to SARS-CoV-2. The dataset comprised deeply sampled blood TCRbeta repertoires from subjects exposed to, actively infected with, or recovered from COVID-19.

What the work shows at the level of the full study, not this receptor alone: How much clinical and demographic metadata was included differed by source and by participant, and the metadata was provided uncurated.

Sequences SGHRS (CDR1) and YFSETQ (CDR2) are obtained from the germline V gene. V and J are trimmed by 0 bases and 7 bases, and the gene matches miss 5 bases of the junction. The CDR3 runs 14 residues from the cysteine to the valine. Of all the DNA, just the CDR3 is kept, 42 bases in frame from base 1. The sequence came from a woman between 65 and 79 years old with COVID-19, enrolled during active disease. Sequenced: peripheral blood. The rearranged segments are TRBV5-1 and TRBJ2-7, and 9 bases in between align with TRBD2. The CDR3 here reads CASSLDLSGGEQYV. Here is the DNA: TGCGCCAGCAGCTTGGACCTTAGCGGGGGAGAGCAGTACGTC.